This T cell receptor beta chain emerged from a study of molecular identifiers for immune sequencing clone quantification. Findings and limits, study-wide: Clone sizes could be underestimated for highly expanded clones when identical TCR molecules share a barcode.

From germline, CDR1 is DFQATT and CDR2 SNEGSKA (reference sequence). The CDR3 has 16 residues. J lost 4 bases, V lost 1 base, and 9 bases had no gene match. This clonotype was recorded many times. Its antigen is still unknown. TCRdb ran MiXCR on the PCR reads and lists one entry per CDR3 protein. The top ten clones hold 0.78% of a sample with approximately 590,000 distinct CDR3 sequences, 25% of them seen once. Naive CD8 T cells were picked out by sorting for CD8+CD4-CCR7+CD45RA+. The TCR sequence derives from a human donor in good health. Some libraries in this study had Jurkat cell RNA spiked in. The chain uses TRBV20-1 and TRBJ2-3; 9 nucleotides align to TRBD2. Sample: naive CD8+ T cells from blood, with Jurkat cell RNA spiked in. As to subset: FACS-sorted CD8+CD4-CCR7+CD45RA+ naive T cells. CDR3 sequence reads: CSARVIAGVLADTQYF. CDR3 bases: TGCAGTGCTAGAGTCATAGCGGGGGTACTCGCAGATACGCAGTATTTT.